The present T cell receptor (beta chain) was sequenced within a study of shared clonotypes between healthy human individuals. Clones were sequenced by immunoSEQ multiplex PCR, and TCRdb holds only the in-frame ones, with some missing. The data hold around 940,000 clones, with approximately 80% observed a single time. This CDR3 has 15 amino acids. Germline-derived CDR1 and CDR2 are LGHNA and YSLEER. V shed 1 base and J 7 bases; nucleotides not matched to a gene: 7. This clone was recorded at least ten times. The chain joins TRBV4-3 to TRBJ2-3; 8 bases are shared with TRBD1. This TCR was recovered from a man aged 18 to 30 in good health. Sequencing was carried out using memory CD4+ T cells sorted from blood. Subset meaning: CD45RA-negative fraction. CDR3 sequence: CASSQAGQGWHTQYF. CDR3 in DNA: TGCGCCAGCAGCCAAGCCGGACAGGGATGGCATACGCAGTATTTT.